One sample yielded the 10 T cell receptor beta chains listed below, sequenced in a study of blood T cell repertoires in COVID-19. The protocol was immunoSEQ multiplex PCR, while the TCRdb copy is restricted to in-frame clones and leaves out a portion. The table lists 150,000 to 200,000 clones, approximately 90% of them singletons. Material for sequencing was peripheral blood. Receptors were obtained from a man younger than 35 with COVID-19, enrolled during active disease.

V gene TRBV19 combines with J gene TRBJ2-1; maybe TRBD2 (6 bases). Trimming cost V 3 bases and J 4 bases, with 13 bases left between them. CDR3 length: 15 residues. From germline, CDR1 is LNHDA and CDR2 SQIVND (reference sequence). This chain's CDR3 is CASSIPGLRYNEQFF. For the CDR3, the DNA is TGTGCCAGTAGTATCCCGGGACTGAGATACAATGAGCAGTTCTTC.

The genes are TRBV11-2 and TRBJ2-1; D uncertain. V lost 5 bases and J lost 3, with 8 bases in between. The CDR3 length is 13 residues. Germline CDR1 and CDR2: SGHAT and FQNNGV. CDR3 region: CASSPTRYNEQFF. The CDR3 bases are TGTGCCAGCAGCCCGACACGCTACAATGAGCAGTTCTTC.

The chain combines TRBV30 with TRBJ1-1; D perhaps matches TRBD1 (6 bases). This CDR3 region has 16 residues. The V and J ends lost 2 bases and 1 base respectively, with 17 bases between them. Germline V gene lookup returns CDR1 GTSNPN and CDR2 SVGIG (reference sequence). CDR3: CAWSRRTAKWNTEAFF. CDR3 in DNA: TGTGCCTGGAGTAGAAGGACAGCTAAATGGAACACTGAAGCTTTCTTT.

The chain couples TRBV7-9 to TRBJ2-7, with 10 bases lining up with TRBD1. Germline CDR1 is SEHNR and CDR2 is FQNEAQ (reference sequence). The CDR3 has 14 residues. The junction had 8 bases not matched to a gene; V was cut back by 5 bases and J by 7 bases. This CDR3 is CASSIGTGVSEQYF. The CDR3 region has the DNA TGTGCCAGCAGCATAGGGACAGGGGTCTCGGAGCAGTACTTC. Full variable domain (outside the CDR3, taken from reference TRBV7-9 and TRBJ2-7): DTGVSQNPRHKITKRGQNVTFRCDPISEHNRLYWYRQTLGQGPEFLTYFQNEAQLEKSRLLSDRFSAERPKGSFSTLEIQRTEQGDSAMYLCASSIGTGVSEQYFGPGTRLTVT.

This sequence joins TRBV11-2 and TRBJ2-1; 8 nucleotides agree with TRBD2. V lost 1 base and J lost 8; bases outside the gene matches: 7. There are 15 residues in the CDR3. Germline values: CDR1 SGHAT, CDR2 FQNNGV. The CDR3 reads CASSLARTSSHEQFF. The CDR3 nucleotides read TGTGCCAGCAGCTTAGCTCGGACTAGCTCCCATGAGCAGTTCTTC.

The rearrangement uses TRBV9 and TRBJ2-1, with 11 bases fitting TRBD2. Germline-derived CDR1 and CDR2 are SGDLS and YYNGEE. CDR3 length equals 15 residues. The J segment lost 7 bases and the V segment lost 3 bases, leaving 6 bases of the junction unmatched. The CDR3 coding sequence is TGTGCCAGCAGCGGCTCTACTAGCGGGAGAAATGAGCAGTTCTTC. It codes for CASSGSTSGRNEQFF.

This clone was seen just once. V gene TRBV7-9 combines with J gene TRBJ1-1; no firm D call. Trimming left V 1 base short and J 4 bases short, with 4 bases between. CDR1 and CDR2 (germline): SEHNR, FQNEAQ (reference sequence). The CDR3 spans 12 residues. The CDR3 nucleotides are TGTGCCAGCAGCTTAGTCGTCACTGAAGCTTTCTTT. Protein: CASSLVVTEAFF.

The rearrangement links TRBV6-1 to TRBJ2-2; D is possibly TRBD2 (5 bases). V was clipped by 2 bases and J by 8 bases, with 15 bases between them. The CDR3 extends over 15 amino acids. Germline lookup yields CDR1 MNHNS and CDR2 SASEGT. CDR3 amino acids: CASSELRMGVGELFF. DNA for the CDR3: TGTGCCAGCAGTGAACTTAGGATGGGAGTTGGGGAGCTGTTTTTT.

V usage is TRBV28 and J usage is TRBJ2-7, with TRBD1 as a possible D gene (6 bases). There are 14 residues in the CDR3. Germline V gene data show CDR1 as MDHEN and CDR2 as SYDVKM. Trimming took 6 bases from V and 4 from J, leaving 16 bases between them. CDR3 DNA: TGTGCCAGCAGCCGACGGACAGCTTTATACGAGCAGTACTTC. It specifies CASSRRTALYEQYF.

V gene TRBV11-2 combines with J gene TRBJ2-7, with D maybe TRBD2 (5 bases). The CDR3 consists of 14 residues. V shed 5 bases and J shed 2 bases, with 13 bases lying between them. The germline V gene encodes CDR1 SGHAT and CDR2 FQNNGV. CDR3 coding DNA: TGTGCCAGCAGCCCGATGGACGGGACCTACGAGCAGTACTTC. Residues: CASSPMDGTYEQYF.